The clone carrying this T cell receptor beta chain was observed a handful of times. Germline values: CDR1 SGHRS, CDR2 YFSETQ. With 2 bases removed from V and 6 bases from J, the gap between germline ends came to 11 bases. The CDR3 covers 14 residues. In the authors' workflow: Counts of nucleated cells, estimated from reference gene primer amplification, were obtained. Clones were read by immunoSEQ multiplex PCR, and TCRdb kept only the in-frame ones, dropping some. That table furnishes V, J and clone size, whereas the DNA furnished D and trimming. The repertoire holds 100,000 to 150,000 clones, with approximately 81% as singletons. This sample stems from a study of blood T cell repertoires in COVID-19.

The receptor comes from a woman between 45 and 65 years old with acute or convalescent COVID-19. The chain carries TRBV5-1 and TRBJ1-4, with D hard to call. The sequenced sample was peripheral blood. The CDR3 region is CASSFRGLDEKLFF. CDR3 bases: TGCGCCAGCAGCTTTCGGGGTCTGGATGAAAAACTGTTTTTT.